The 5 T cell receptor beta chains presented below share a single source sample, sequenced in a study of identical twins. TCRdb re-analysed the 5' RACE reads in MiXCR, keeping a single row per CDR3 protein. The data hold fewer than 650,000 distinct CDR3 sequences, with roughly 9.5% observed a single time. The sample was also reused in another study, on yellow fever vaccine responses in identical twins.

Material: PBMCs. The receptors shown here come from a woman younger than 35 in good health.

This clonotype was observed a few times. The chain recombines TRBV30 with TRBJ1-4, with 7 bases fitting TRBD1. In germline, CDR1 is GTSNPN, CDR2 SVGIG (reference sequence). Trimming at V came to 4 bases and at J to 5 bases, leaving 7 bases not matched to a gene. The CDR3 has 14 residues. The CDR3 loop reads CAWTSGGKNEKLFF. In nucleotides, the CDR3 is TGTGCCTGGACTTCAGGGGGAAAAAATGAAAAACTGTTTTTT.

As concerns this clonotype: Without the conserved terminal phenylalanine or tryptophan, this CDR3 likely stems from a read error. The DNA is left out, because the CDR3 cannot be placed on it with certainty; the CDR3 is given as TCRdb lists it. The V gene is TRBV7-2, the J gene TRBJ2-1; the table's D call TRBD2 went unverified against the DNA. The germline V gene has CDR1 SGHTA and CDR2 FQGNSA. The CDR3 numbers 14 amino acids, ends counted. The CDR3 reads CASSYGLAGGQEAV.

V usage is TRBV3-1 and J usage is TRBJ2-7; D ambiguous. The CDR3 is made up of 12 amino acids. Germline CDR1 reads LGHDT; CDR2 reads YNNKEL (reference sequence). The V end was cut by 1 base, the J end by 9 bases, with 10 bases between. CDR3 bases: TGTGCCAGCAGCCAAGTAACAGAACTGCAGTACTTC. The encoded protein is CASSQVTELQYF.

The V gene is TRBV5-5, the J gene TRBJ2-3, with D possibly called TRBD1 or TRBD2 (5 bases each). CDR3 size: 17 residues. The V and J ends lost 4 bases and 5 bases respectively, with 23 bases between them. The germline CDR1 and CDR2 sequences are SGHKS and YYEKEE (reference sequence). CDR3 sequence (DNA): TGTGCCAGCAGCCATGACCGGGACCCGCGGCCACAAGATACGCAGTATTTT. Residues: CASSHDRDPRPQDTQYF.

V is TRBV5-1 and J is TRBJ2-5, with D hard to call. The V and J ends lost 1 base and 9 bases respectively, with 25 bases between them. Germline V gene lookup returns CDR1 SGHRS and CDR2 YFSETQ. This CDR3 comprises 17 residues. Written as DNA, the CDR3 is TGCGCCAGCAGCTTGCCTTCGACGGCAGGTGGTTCTGATGCCCAGTACTTC. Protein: CASSLPSTAGGSDAQYF.